This TCR beta chain comes out of a study of cytomegalovirus exposure and HLA in healthy donors. About the study: The platform used for the 120 or so validation repertoires matched that of the approximately 670 first-cohort repertoires, a later analysis reported.

Study observations and caveats: The authors enumerated over 150 TCR beta chains as linked to cytomegalovirus.

Profiled with immunoSEQ multiplex PCR; TCRdb holds only in-frame clones, not every one. Of about 160,000 clones listed, about 96% are singletons. After removal of 1 base from V and 4 bases from J, the junction contained 6 bases not matched to a gene. This CDR3 is built from 15 residues. The germline V gene has CDR1 MGHRA and CDR2 YSYEKL. Of note for this clone: Its antigen is not identified.

Sequencing was done on a sample of PBMCs. The sequence derives from a woman between 18 and 30 years old in good health and CMV-seronegative. This sequence joins TRBV4-1 and TRBJ1-2; 7 bases line up with TRBD1. CDR3 sequence: CASSQGPSGGYGYTF. CDR3 bases: TGCGCCAGCAGCCAAGGGCCCTCAGGGGGCTATGGCTACACCTTC.